The entry below describes one TCR beta chain. The antigen is undetermined. The data were obtained in a study of CD8 T cells in Susac syndrome. Whole-study context: When blood was drawn, the patients with Susac syndrome were therapy-naive, on corticosteroids, or on intravenous immunoglobulin alone. General study results and limits: Regarding the TCR sequencing and HLA analysis, the study admitted that a relatively small number of individuals were involved.

Germline CDR1 and CDR2: DFQATT and SNEGSKA (reference sequence). V lost 5 bases and J 3 bases, leaving 13 bases between the germline ends. The CDR3 length is 13 residues. RNA amounts of about 0.5 to 1 ug underwent reverse transcription with random hexamers. Across 54 Vbeta and 13 Jbeta, TCR beta CDR3 was amplified with immunoSEQ multiplex PCR. TCRdb reanalysed the immunoSEQ multiplex PCR reads using MiXCR and keeps one entry per CDR3 protein. The sample carries fewer than 80,000 distinct CDR3 sequences, roughly 94% recorded once. V and J are TRBV20-1 and TRBJ2-5, with D tentatively TRBD1 (7 bases). Specimen: CD8+ T cells from PBMCs. This clonotype was sampled from a human donor with Susac syndrome. CDR3 region: CSAEDREEETQYF. Here the CDR3 DNA reads TGCAGTGCTGAAGACAGGGAGGAAGAGACCCAGTACTTC.